The 20 T cell receptor beta chains below were found in one sample sequenced in a study of T cell responses to AZD1222 COVID-19 vaccine. Method: immunoSEQ multiplex PCR; TCRdb's copy keeps in-frame clones and lacks some. Of 150,000 to 200,000 clones in the sample, around 90% are singletons; the top ten hold about 1.5%. The sample here was peripheral blood, taken on day 0 of AZD1222 vaccination. The source of these receptors is an adult in good health.

This chain links TRBV9 with TRBJ1-1; the D is unclear. The ends were cut back, 0 bases at V and 4 bases at J, with 7 bases in the middle. Germline V lookup: CDR1 SGDLS, CDR2 YYNGEE. The CDR3 is 13 amino acids. The CDR3 here is CASSVGTATEAFF. CDR3 nucleotides: TGTGCCAGCAGCGTAGGCACAGCCACTGAAGCTTTCTTT.

Details on this clone: Different DNA sequences within this sample yield the same CDR3. V and J are TRBV19 and TRBJ1-1; D gene uncertain. Germline-derived CDR1 and CDR2 are LNHDA and SQIVND (reference sequence). Trimming left V 3 bases short and J 1 base short, with 6 bases between. The CDR3 is made up of 13 amino acids. The CDR3 DNA follows: TGTGCCAGTAGTATCAATGGGAACACTGAAGCTTTCTTT. Encoded protein: CASSINGNTEAFF.

The CDR3 reads CASSIGGTSNQPQHF. The CDR3, as DNA: TGTGCCAGTAGTATAGGAGGGACTAGCAATCAGCCCCAGCATTTT. The chain couples TRBV19 to TRBJ1-5; possibly TRBD1 for D (5 bases). Germline values: CDR1 LNHDA, CDR2 SQIVND (reference sequence). V was pared by 1 base and J by 0 bases, with 7 bases between. This CDR3 contains 15 residues.

The gene calls are TRBV27 and TRBJ2-7; D is tentatively TRBD1 or TRBD2 (5 bases each). V lost 1 base and J 0 bases, leaving 10 bases between the germline ends. The CDR3 has 15 amino acids. Germline V gives CDR1 MNHEY, CDR2 SMNVEV (reference sequence). The DNA for the CDR3 is TGTGCCAGCAGTTTATATGGGGACCCCTCCTACGAGCAGTACTTC. It specifies CASSLYGDPSYEQYF.

In the case of this clone: At one end the junction does not follow the germline gene, possibly because of a read error. Other nucleotide sequences in the sample specify the same CDR3. This chain links TRBV6-1 with TRBJ1-4; TRBD1 matches at 8 bases. Germline assignment: CDR1 MNHNS and CDR2 SASEGT. This CDR3 is 16 amino acids long. CDR3 sequence (DNA): TGTGCCAGTAGTGCCTCGAACAGGGGGGAGGATGAAAAACTGTTTTTT. Its protein product is CASSASNRGEDEKLFF.

V and J are TRBV21-1 and TRBJ2-3; TRBD1 was called by the table and not checked on the DNA. TRBV21-1 is an annotated pseudogene. The CDR3 length is 15 residues. For the CDR3, the DNA is TGTGCCAGCAGCCCCCGGACAGGGGCCACAGATACGCAGTATTTT. As protein: CASSPRTGATDTQYF.

This chain connects TRBV6-5 to TRBJ1-4; D is ambiguous. The ends were cut back, 10 bases at V and 4 bases at J, with 13 bases in the middle. This CDR3 region has 13 residues. Per the germline V gene, CDR1 is MNHEY and CDR2 is SVGAGI. The CDR3 here is CATSDGGNEKLFF. CDR3 nucleotide sequence: TGTGCCACCTCCGACGGAGGTAATGAAAAACTGTTTTTT.

V usage is TRBV29-1 and J usage is TRBJ2-3; TRBD1 matches 7 bases. Trimming cost V 7 bases and J 0 bases; bases outside gene matches: 4. The CDR3 extends over 13 amino acids. Per the germline V gene, CDR1 is SQVTM and CDR2 is ANQGSEA. This CDR3 is CSAWDSSTDTQYF. The CDR3 bases are TGCAGCGCCTGGGACAGCAGCACAGATACGCAGTATTTT.

The chain recombines TRBV15 with TRBJ1-2; tentative D call: TRBD1 (5 bases). This CDR3 is 16 amino acids long. CDR1 is LNHNV, CDR2 YYDKDF, per germline (reference sequence). With 5 bases removed from V and 4 bases from J, the gap between germline ends came to 20 bases. In DNA, the CDR3 is TGTGCCACCAGCGTCGGCCCCAGGGTATGGGCCTATGGCTACACCTTC. It codes for CATSVGPRVWAYGYTF.

This clone was observed a single time. The chain recombines TRBV7-3 with TRBJ1-2; a possible D gene is TRBD1 (5 bases). CDR3 size: 16 residues. V was cut by 5 bases and J by 6 bases, with 22 bases left in between. Germline V gene data show CDR1 as SGHTA and CDR2 as FQGTGA. CDR3 residues: CASSPQGGRVPDGYTF. The DNA for the CDR3 is TGTGCCAGCAGCCCCCAAGGAGGCAGGGTACCCGATGGCTACACCTTC. Based on the CDR3 plus reference TRBV7-3 and TRBJ1-2, the full variable domain is GAGVSQTPSNKVTEKGKYVELRCDPISGHTALYWYRQSLGQGPEFLIYFQGTGAADDSGLPNDRFFAVRPEGSVSTLKIQRTERGDSAVYLCASSPQGGRVPDGYTFGSGTRLTVV.

The count of this clone is one. The J gene is TRBJ1-1, the V gene TRBV4-1, with D maybe TRBD1 (6 bases). The CDR3 sequence is 15 residues long. The germline CDR1 and CDR2 sequences are MGHRA and YSYEKL. Between the trimmed V and J ends, which lost 3 bases and 1 base, there was a span of 12 bases. CDR3 coding DNA: TGCGCCAGCAGCCAGACCTTGACAGGGAACACTGAAGCTTTCTTT. Its protein product is CASSQTLTGNTEAFF.

V and J are TRBV6-1 and TRBJ1-6; D gene uncertain. In germline, CDR1 is MNHNS, CDR2 SASEGT. This CDR3 has 17 amino acids. The V end lost 1 base, the J end lost 0 bases, and 10 bases lay between the germline ends. CDR3 in amino acids: CASSEETYSSYNSPLHF. Here the CDR3 DNA reads TGTGCCAGCAGTGAAGAAACTTACAGCTCCTATAATTCACCCCTCCACTTT.

The J gene is TRBJ2-1, the V gene TRBV27; D may be TRBD1 (5 bases). CDR3 length: 17 residues. Trimming stripped 6 bases from V and 4 bases from J, with 22 bases between. Germline CDR1 reads MNHEY; CDR2 reads SMNVEV (reference sequence). CDR3 sequence reads: CASSQGVADLDYNEQFF. The CDR3 DNA is TGTGCCAGCAGCCAAGGGGTAGCCGATTTAGATTACAATGAGCAGTTCTTC.

The chain employs TRBV2 and TRBJ1-3, with D perhaps TRBD1 (6 bases). This CDR3 is built from 13 residues. V shed 7 bases and J shed 6 bases, with 13 bases lying between them. Germline V gene sequence: CDR1 SNHLY, CDR2 FYNNEI. CDR3 in amino acids: CASKGDGINTIYF. CDR3 nucleotides: TGTGCCAGCAAGGGGGACGGGATAAACACCATATATTTT.

The gene calls are TRBV7-2 and TRBJ2-3, with unresolved D. Germline assignment: CDR1 SGHTA and CDR2 FQGNSA. The V and J ends lost 6 bases and 9 bases respectively, with 16 bases between them. This CDR3 spans 13 amino acids. In nucleotides, the CDR3 is TGTGCCAGCAGACTCGTTCCCGACGAGACGCAGTATTTT. It codes for CASRLVPDETQYF.

This clone was observed a single time. The V call is TRBV5-1, the J call TRBJ1-1, with D uncertain. Germline V gene sequence: CDR1 SGHRS, CDR2 YFSETQ. Trimming left V 4 bases short and J 1 base short, with 11 bases between. This CDR3 contains 14 residues. The CDR3 DNA follows: TGCGCCAGCAGCCTCCTGACGGAGAACACTGAAGCTTTCTTT. This encodes CASSLLTENTEAFF. Full variable domain (remainder filled in from reference TRBV5-1 and TRBJ1-1): KAGVTQTPRYLIKTRGQQVTLSCSPISGHRSVSWYQQTPGQGLQFLFEYFSETQRNKGNFPGRFSGRQFSNSRSEMNVSTLELGDSALYLCASSLLTENTEAFFGQGTRLTVV.

This clone was found a few times. J is TRBJ2-3 and V is TRBV13, with D unresolved. The CDR3 runs 12 residues. The V and J ends lost 3 bases and 1 base respectively, with 2 bases between them. Per germline, CDR1 PRHDT and CDR2 FYEKMQ (reference sequence). The CDR3 DNA is TGTGCCAGCAGCTTCGGCACAGATACGCAGTATTTT. Its translation: CASSFGTDTQYF.

This clone is a singleton in its sample. CDR3 in DNA: TGTGCCACCAGCAGGACTAGCGGGTCTAGCACAGATACGCAGTATTTT. This codes for CATSRTSGSSTDTQYF. The chain links TRBV15 to TRBJ2-3, with 10 bases that match TRBD2. CDR1 and CDR2 (germline): LNHNV, YYDKDF (reference sequence). CDR3 length: 16 residues. The trim removed 3 bases at V and 0 bases at J, leaving 3 bases unmatched.

The chain is built from TRBV30 and TRBJ1-5; D unresolved. CDR3 length: 13 amino acids. Germline V gene lookup returns CDR1 GTSNPN and CDR2 SVGIG (reference sequence). The V gene lost 2 bases and the J gene lost 1 base, with 6 bases spanning the gap. The CDR3 sequence is CAWSRQSNQPQHF. The CDR3, as DNA: TGTGCCTGGAGTCGACAAAGCAATCAGCCCCAGCATTTT.

This chain uses TRBV5-1 with TRBJ1-1; D is ambiguous. Per germline, CDR1 SGHRS and CDR2 YFSETQ. The length of the CDR3 is 18 residues. V was cut by 3 bases and J by 0 bases, with 21 bases left in between. The CDR3 reads CASSSRTWSLHLNTEAFF. The CDR3 region has the DNA TGCGCCAGCAGCTCAAGAACATGGAGCTTACACTTGAACACTGAAGCTTTCTTT.